The following is a TCR beta chain sequence with its context. Its antigen is still unknown. Sequencing used immunoSEQ multiplex PCR; TCRdb keeps in-frame clones, though not all of them. Among more than 80,000 clones listed, less than 95% were seen once. This entry belongs to a study of T cell responses to AZD1222 COVID-19 vaccine. This CDR3 comprises 12 residues. Germline loops: CDR1 SGHRS, CDR2 YFSETQ. The trim removed 4 bases at V and 10 bases at J, leaving 6 bases unmatched. Findings and caveats of the study: Spike-wide coverage was observed for vaccine-associated CD4 TCRs, with dominant responses at 160-218 and 743-854.

The chain joins TRBV5-1 to TRBJ1-1; 8 positions match TRBD1. This clonotype was sampled from an adult who received the AZD1222 COVID-19 vaccine. Here the sequenced sample was peripheral blood, taken 28 days after the second AZD1222 dose. CDR3 DNA: TGCGCCAGCAGCCCGGATGGACAGGGAGCTTTCTTT. This encodes CASSPDGQGAFF.